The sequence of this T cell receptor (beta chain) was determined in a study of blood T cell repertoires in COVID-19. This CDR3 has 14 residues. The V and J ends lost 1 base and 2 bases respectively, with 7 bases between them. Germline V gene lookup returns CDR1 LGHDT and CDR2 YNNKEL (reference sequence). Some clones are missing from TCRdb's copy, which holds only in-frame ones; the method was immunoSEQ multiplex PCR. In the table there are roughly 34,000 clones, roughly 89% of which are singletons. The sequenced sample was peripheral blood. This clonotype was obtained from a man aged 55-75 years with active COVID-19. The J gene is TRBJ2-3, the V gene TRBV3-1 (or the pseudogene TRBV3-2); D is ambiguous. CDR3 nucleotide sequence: TGTGCCAGCAGCCAAGCTACAGCCACAGATACGCAGTATTTT. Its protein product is CASSQATATDTQYF.